The present entry profiles one TCR beta chain with its context. What it recognizes is unknown. These data belong to a study of T cells in Graves' hyperthyroidism and ophthalmopathy. Findings and caveats of the study: The model forecast ophthalmopathy, anticipating it by a median roughly 6.3 months before onset. In the analysis, a 13 V-J model separated ophthalmopathy from stable hyperthyroidism.

V lost 8 bases and J lost 5; bases outside the gene matches: 16. Germline assignment: CDR1 ENHRY and CDR2 SYGVKD. The CDR3 sequence is 17 residues long. Blood sampling occurred at first hyperthyroidism diagnosis, ahead of any ophthalmopathy symptoms. From more than 9.5 ml of fresh peripheral blood, PBMCs were isolated. The CDR3 regions of TCR beta were amplified from RNA transcripts. The TCR CDR3 first-round RT-PCR relied on the HTBI primer set. TCRdb independently ran MiXCR on the multiplex PCR reads; one entry per CDR3 protein. The sample includes about 770,000 distinct CDR3 sequences, 18% of them seen just once.

The source of this sequence is a woman aged 50 to 65 with Graves' hyperthyroidism that later progressed to Graves' ophthalmopathy. Sequencing input: blood. The V and J genes are TRBV10-3 and TRBJ2-1; 9 bases map to TRBD1. The CDR3 DNA follows: TGTGCCATCGGATCCGGGACAGGGTCCCAATTAAACAATGAGCAGTTCTTC. Translating it yields CAIGSGTGSQLNNEQFF.